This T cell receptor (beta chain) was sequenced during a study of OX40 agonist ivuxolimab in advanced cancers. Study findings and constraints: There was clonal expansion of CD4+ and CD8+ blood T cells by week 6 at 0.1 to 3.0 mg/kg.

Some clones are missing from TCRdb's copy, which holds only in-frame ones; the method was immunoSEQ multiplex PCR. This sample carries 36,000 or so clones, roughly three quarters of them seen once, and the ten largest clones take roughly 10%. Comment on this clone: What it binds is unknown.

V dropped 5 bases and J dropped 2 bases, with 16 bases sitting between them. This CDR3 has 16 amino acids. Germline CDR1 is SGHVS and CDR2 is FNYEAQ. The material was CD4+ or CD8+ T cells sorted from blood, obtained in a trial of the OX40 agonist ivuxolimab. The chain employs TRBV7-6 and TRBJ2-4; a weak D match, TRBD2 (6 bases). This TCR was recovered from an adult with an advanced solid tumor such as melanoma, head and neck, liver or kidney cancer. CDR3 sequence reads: CASSPGIGGPKNIQYF. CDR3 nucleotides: TGTGCCAGCAGCCCAGGTATTGGAGGGCCCAAAAACATTCAGTACTTC.